This is a list of T cell receptor beta chains from one sample in a study of blood T cell repertoires in COVID-19. Method: immunoSEQ multiplex PCR; TCRdb's copy keeps in-frame clones and lacks some. This sample has 200,000 to 300,000 clones, with 65% to 90% found just once. The sequenced sample consisted of peripheral blood. The source of these receptors is a man between 25 and 39 years old with active or convalescent COVID-19. The CDR3 runs from the conserved cysteine through the conserved F or W. Each record gives: V gene, CDR3 protein.

V gene: TRBV4-2; CDR3 protein: CASSQTFGGANEQFF
V gene: TRBV19; CDR3 protein: CASSLVGLAGITDTQYF
V gene: TRBV10-2; CDR3 protein: CASSDMGLAGGEQFF
V gene: TRBV11-2; CDR3 protein: CANYLGSYEQYF
V gene: TRBV19; CDR3 protein: CASSDNTEAFF
V gene: TRBV6-5; CDR3 protein: CASSRTGRRNTEAFF
V gene: TRBV2; CDR3 protein: CASTWSETEAFF
V gene: TRBV28; CDR3 protein: CASSLRGDRTYEQYF
V gene: TRBV7-9; CDR3 protein: CASSPRDRSNEKLFF
V gene: TRBV29-1; CDR3 protein: CSVGTPYGYTF
V gene: TRBV5-5; CDR3 protein: CASSLVEVNTEAFF